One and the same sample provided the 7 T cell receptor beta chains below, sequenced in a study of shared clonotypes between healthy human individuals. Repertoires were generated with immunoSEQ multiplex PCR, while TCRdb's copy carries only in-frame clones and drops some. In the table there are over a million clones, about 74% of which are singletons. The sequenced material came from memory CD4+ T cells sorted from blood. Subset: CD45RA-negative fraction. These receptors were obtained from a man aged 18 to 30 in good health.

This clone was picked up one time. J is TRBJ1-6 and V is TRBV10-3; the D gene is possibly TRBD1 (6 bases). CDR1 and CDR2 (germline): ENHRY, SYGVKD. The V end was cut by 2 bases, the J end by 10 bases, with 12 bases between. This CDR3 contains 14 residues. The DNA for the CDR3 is TGTGCCATCAGTGAGATGGGGGGCCAGTCACCCCTCCACTTT. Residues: CAISEMGGQSPLHF.

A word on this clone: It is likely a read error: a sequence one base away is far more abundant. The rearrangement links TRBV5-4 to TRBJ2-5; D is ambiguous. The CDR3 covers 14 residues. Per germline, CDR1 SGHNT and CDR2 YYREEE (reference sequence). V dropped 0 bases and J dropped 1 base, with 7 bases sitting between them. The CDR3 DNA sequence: TGTGCCAGCAGCTTGGCAGGTTTCCAAGAGACCCAGTACTTC. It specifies CASSLAGFQETQYF.

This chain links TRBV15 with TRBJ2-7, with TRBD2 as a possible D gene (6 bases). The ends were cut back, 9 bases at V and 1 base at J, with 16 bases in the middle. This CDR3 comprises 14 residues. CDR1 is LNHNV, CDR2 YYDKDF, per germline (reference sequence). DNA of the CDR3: TGTGCCACGGAGGCCTGGCGGGATTCCTACGAGCAGTACTTC. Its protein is CATEAWRDSYEQYF.

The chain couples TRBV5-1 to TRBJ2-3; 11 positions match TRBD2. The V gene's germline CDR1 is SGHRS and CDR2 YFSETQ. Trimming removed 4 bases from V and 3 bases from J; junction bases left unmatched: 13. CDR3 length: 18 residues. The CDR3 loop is CASSPTSGTIESTDTQYF. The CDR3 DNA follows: TGCGCCAGCAGCCCGACTAGCGGGACTATAGAAAGTACAGATACGCAGTATTTT.

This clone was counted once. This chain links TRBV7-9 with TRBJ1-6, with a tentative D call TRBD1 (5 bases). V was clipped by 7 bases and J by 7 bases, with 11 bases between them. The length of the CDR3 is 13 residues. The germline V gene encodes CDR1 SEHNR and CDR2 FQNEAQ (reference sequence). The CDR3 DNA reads TGTGCCAGCACCGACCGACAGAATTCACCCCTCCACTTT. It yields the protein CASTDRQNSPLHF.

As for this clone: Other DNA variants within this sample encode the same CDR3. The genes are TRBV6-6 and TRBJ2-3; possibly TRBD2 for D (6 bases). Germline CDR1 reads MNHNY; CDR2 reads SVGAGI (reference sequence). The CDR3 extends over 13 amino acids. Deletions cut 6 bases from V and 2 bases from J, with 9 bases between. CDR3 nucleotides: TGTGCCAGCAGGCGGGATTCCACAGATACGCAGTATTTT. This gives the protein CASRRDSTDTQYF.

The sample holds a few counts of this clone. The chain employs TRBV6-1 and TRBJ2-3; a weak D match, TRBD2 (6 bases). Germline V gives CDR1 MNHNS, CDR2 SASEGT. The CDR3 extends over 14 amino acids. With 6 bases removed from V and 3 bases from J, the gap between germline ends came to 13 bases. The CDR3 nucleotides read TGTGCCAGCAGGGACCCGGGACTGACAGATACGCAGTATTTT. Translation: CASRDPGLTDTQYF.